The 5 T cell receptor beta chains presented below share a single source sample, sequenced in a study of T-cell memory formation after mild COVID-19. MiXCR was run by TCRdb on the 5' RACE reads, yielding one entry per CDR3 protein. Here the sample spans more than 150,000 distinct CDR3 sequences, more than 9% being singletons. Sequencing used PBMCs or a T cell subset sorted from them (not recorded which). Receptors were obtained from a man in his late teens or twenties who had mild COVID-19 (a few samples of this study predate the infection). Cell type and time point are not known.

This clonotype was recorded a few times. This chain links TRBV2 with TRBJ2-2; a possible D gene is TRBD2 (6 bases). Germline V lookup: CDR1 SNHLY, CDR2 FYNNEI. This CDR3 contains 18 residues. Trimming cost V 6 bases and J 6 bases, with 26 bases left between them. The CDR3 region has the DNA TGTGCCAGCAGAACACGACCAGGACGGTCGTGGGGGGCCGGGGAGCTGTTTTTT. It encodes CASRTRPGRSWGAGELFF.

This clonotype has ten or more counts. The chain couples TRBV20-1 to TRBJ2-5; D gene uncertain. The germline gives CDR1 DFQATT, CDR2 SNEGSKA (reference sequence). The V end lost 3 bases, the J end lost 0 bases, and 14 bases lay between the germline ends. The CDR3 contains 15 residues. The chain's CDR3 is CSARGRLWYQETQYF. DNA of the CDR3: TGCAGTGCTAGGGGCCGGTTGTGGTACCAAGAGACCCAGTACTTC.

This clonotype was counted a few times. The rearrangement links TRBV12-3 or TRBV12-4 to TRBJ1-5; D unresolved. This CDR3 contains 14 residues. V was shortened by 6 bases and J by 5 bases, with 14 bases between the two germline ends. In DNA, the CDR3 is TGTGCCAGCAGGCGAGGAGAGCGAGATCAGCCCCAGCATTTT. This encodes CASRRGERDQPQHF.

This clonotype was counted a few times. The genes are TRBV7-9 and TRBJ2-5, with 8 bases fitting TRBD1. The germline gives CDR1 SEHNR, CDR2 FQNEAQ (reference sequence). The CDR3 covers 15 residues. The J segment lost 0 bases and the V segment lost 6 bases, leaving 6 bases of the junction unmatched. CDR3 bases: TGTGCCAGCAGTAGAAGACAGGGGAACCAAGAGACCCAGTACTTC. It translates to CASSRRQGNQETQYF.

This clonotype has just a few counts. The gene calls are TRBV2 and TRBJ2-3; maybe TRBD1 (6 bases). V lost 6 bases and J 0 bases, leaving 19 bases between the germline ends. From germline, CDR1 is SNHLY and CDR2 FYNNEI. This CDR3 contains 17 residues. CDR3 nucleotides: TGTGCCAGCAGGAATACCGACCGGACAGAAAGCACAGATACGCAGTATTTT. It specifies CASRNTDRTESTDTQYF. Supplemented by reference TRBV2 and TRBJ2-3, the full variable domain reads EPEVTQTPSHQVTQMGQEVILRCVPISNHLYFYWYRQILGQKVEFLVSFYNNEISEKSEIFDDQFSVERPDGSNFTLKIRSTKLEDSAMYFCASRNTDRTESTDTQYFGPGTRLTVL.